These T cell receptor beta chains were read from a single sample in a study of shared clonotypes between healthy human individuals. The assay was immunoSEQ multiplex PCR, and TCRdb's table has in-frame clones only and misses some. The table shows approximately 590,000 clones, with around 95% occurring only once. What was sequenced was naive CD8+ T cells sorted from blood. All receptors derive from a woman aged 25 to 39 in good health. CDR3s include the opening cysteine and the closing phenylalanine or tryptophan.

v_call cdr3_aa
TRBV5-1 CASSYKSGTGGYEQYF
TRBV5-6 CASRLGLAVNNEQFF
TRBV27 CASSSAGTSQETQYF
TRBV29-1 CSVYQETQYF
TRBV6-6 CASSGTAVLNTEAFF
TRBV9 CASSGNRETNYGYTF
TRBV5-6 CASSLWSTGEGNQPQHF
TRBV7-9 CASSLGRQGRTGELFF
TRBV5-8 CASSEGQGVDQETQYF
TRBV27 CASRAMDEQFF
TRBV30 CAWSGRQGTSYEQYF